This TCR beta chain was captured by sequencing in a study of blood T cell repertoires in COVID-19. This CDR3 has 13 amino acids. The germline V and J ends were trimmed by 9 bases and 7 bases, with 18 bases remaining between them. Germline CDR1 SGHAT, CDR2 FQNNGV. Here immunoSEQ multiplex PCR was the method, and the copy in TCRdb shows in-frame clones only, minus some. The sample records about 140,000 clones, approximately 88% being singletons. The sample comprised peripheral blood. The rearrangement uses TRBV11-2 and TRBJ1-2, with a possible D match to TRBD1 (5 bases). The clonotype originates from a man between 60 and 70 years old with active or convalescent COVID-19. The CDR3 loop reads CASNRAGGSGYTF. The CDR3 DNA reads as TGTGCCAGTAATCGGGCGGGGGGGAGTGGCTACACCTTC.